These 8 T cell receptor beta chains share one sample of origin, sequenced in a study of T-cell memory formation after mild COVID-19. Via MiXCR, TCRdb re-called the 5' RACE reads, giving one row per CDR3 protein. In the table there are some 190,000 distinct CDR3 sequences, roughly 18% of which are singletons. Sequencing was done on a sample of PBMCs or a T cell subset sorted from them (not recorded which). These receptor sequences come from an adult woman who had mild COVID-19 (a few samples of this study predate the infection). Cell type and time point are not known.

The chain couples TRBV3-1 to TRBJ2-2, with unresolved D. Germline CDR1 is LGHDT and CDR2 is YNNKEL (reference sequence). The ends were cut back, 4 bases at V and 2 bases at J, with 8 bases in the middle. The CDR3 is made up of 14 amino acids. The CDR3 reads CASSRQENTGELFF. In nucleotides, the CDR3 is TGTGCCAGCAGCCGGCAGGAAAACACCGGGGAGCTGTTTTTT.

The chain is built from TRBV6-5 and TRBJ1-6; possibly TRBD1 for D (6 bases). Trimming took off 2 bases at V and 15 bases at J, with 41 bases between the two ends. From germline, CDR1 is MNHEY and CDR2 SVGAGI. The CDR3 is made up of 22 amino acids. Written as DNA, the CDR3 is TGTGCCAGCAGTTACCCTAATGACAGGCCACCTGCCCTACGGGATCGGAGAGGTTACCTCCACTTT. Protein sequence: CASSYPNDRPPALRDRRGYLHF.

The chain couples TRBV30 to TRBJ2-5; D gene ambiguous. V lost 3 bases to trimming and J lost 2 bases, with 7 bases between them. This CDR3 spans 12 amino acids. Germline V lookup: CDR1 GTSNPN, CDR2 SVGIG (reference sequence). The CDR3 protein is CAWRTVQETQYF. The CDR3 DNA follows: TGTGCCTGGAGGACTGTTCAAGAGACCCAGTACTTC.

This clonotype was found a few times. This chain links TRBV5-5 with TRBJ1-1, with TRBD1 matching 8 bases. Trimming took 4 bases from V and 2 from J; bases not matched to a gene: 4. This CDR3 has 14 amino acids. Germline-derived CDR1 and CDR2 are SGHKS and YYEKEE (reference sequence). CDR3 in DNA: TGTGCCAGCAGCCTCAGGGGGCAAAACACTGAAGCTTTCTTT. Its protein is CASSLRGQNTEAFF.

The chain recombines TRBV5-1 with TRBJ2-3; D possibly matches TRBD1 or TRBD2 (5 bases each). Germline V gives CDR1 SGHRS, CDR2 YFSETQ. V was shortened by 0 bases and J by 4 bases, with 9 bases between the two germline ends. CDR3 length: 14 amino acids. CDR3 protein: CASSLGGPADTQYF. The CDR3 DNA is TGCGCCAGCAGCTTGGGGGGACCAGCAGATACGCAGTATTTT.

A few counts support this clonotype. The genes are TRBV20-1 and TRBJ2-7; TRBD2 aligns across 11 bases. V lost 4 bases to trimming and J lost 4 bases; unmatched junction nucleotides: 6. The CDR3 is made up of 14 amino acids. The germline V gene has CDR1 DFQATT and CDR2 SNEGSKA (reference sequence). CDR3 sequence reads: CSATLAGGPYEQYF. The CDR3 DNA sequence: TGCAGTGCTACCCTAGCGGGGGGCCCTTACGAGCAGTACTTC.

The chain recombines TRBV7-9 with TRBJ2-6; either TRBD1 or TRBD2 may supply D (5 bases each). In germline, CDR1 is SEHNR, CDR2 FQNEAQ (reference sequence). V lost 8 bases, J lost 0 bases, and 14 bases lay in between. This CDR3 comprises 16 residues. The CDR3 reads CASSGPPTSGANVLTF. In DNA form, the CDR3 reads TGTGCCAGCTCGGGACCCCCAACCTCTGGGGCCAACGTCCTGACTTTC.

The rearrangement links TRBV12-3 or TRBV12-4 to TRBJ1-4; the D gene is possibly TRBD1 (5 bases). V gave up 3 bases and J gave up 9 bases, with 17 bases separating them. This CDR3 is 15 amino acids long. CDR3 nucleotides: TGTGCCAGCAGTTTGAATCGAGGGGATGGGAAAAAACTGTTTTTT. Protein product: CASSLNRGDGKKLFF.